What follows are 5 T cell receptor beta chains derived from one specimen sequenced in a study of cytomegalovirus exposure and HLA in healthy donors (TCRdb year 2017). Library preparation was by the immunoSEQ multiplex PCR assay. For the multiplex PCR, a mixture combining 60 forward primers for TCR Vbeta segments and 13 reverse primers for TCR Jbeta segments was used. In TCRdb, the immuneACCESS table is reduced to in-frame sequences with V and J assigned. These tables do not hold every clone; where another copy was compared, an unresolved V gene accounts for under half, and the others remain unexplained. The sample table lists 170,000 or so clones, 60% to 80% of them with a count of one. The leading ten clones occupy under 2.5% of the sample. The sample consisted of PBMCs. The receptors derive from a man between 60 and 70 years old in good health and CMV-seronegative.

The chain combines TRBV14 with TRBJ1-1; TRBD1 agrees at 7 bases. CDR3 length: 17 amino acids. Germline trimming cut 4 bases from V and 3 bases from J; bases unmatched to any gene: 14. Germline loops: CDR1 SGHDN, CDR2 FVKESK. CDR3 sequence: CASSPTWDSRRDTEAFF. Written as DNA, the CDR3 is TGTGCCAGCAGCCCTACTTGGGACAGTCGAAGGGACACTGAAGCTTTCTTT.

The chain couples TRBV20-1 to TRBJ2-1; D call uncertain. The V gene's germline CDR1 is DFQATT and CDR2 SNEGSKA (reference sequence). The CDR3 totals 11 residues. Trimming shortened V by 0 bases and J by 10 bases, and 7 bases separated the two germline ends. The CDR3 coding sequence is TGCAGTGCTAGAGATTACTCGGAGCAGTTCTTC. Translated: CSARDYSEQFF.

The CDR3 bases are TGTGCCAGCAGTGGGACAGGGATGATTCAACAGGGAGTGACCCAGTACTTC. Translating it yields CASSGTGMIQQGVTQYF. The chain carries TRBV28 and TRBJ2-5, with 9 positions matching TRBD1. Germline V gives CDR1 MDHEN, CDR2 SYDVKM. Trimming at V came to 5 bases and at J to 7 bases, leaving 17 bases not matched to a gene. The CDR3 length is 17 residues.

The chain is built from TRBV4-2 and TRBJ1-4; D is perhaps TRBD1 (5 bases). Looked up from germline, CDR1 is LGHNA and CDR2 is YNFKEQ. The V end was cut by 0 bases, the J end by 3 bases, with 14 bases between. There are 17 residues in the CDR3. The CDR3 loop is CASSQDGQGHPNEKLFF. The CDR3 nucleotides are TGTGCCAGCAGCCAAGATGGGCAGGGCCACCCTAATGAAAAACTGTTTTTT.

The chain employs TRBV4-2 and TRBJ1-2; TRBD1 matches at 10 bases. V was clipped by 2 bases and J by 8 bases; unmatched bases: 8. The CDR3 is made up of 15 amino acids. CDR1 is LGHNA, CDR2 YNFKEQ, per germline. CDR3 sequence: CASSQREGTGDGYTF. The CDR3, as DNA: TGTGCCAGCAGCCAAAGAGAAGGGACAGGGGACGGCTACACCTTC.